This T cell receptor beta chain comes out of a study of shared clonotypes between healthy human individuals. TCRdb's copy holds only in-frame clones and misses some; the assay was immunoSEQ multiplex PCR. Among around 2,000,000 clones, 93% were seen once, and the ten largest hold about 1.8%. CD45RO-negative CD8 cells positively selected for CCR7 made up the naive population, which excluded terminally differentiated effector memory CD45RA+ cells. The CDR3 spans 15 residues. Germline V gene data show CDR1 as SGHAT and CDR2 as FQNNGV. Unmatched junction bases numbered 16, after V lost 6 bases and J lost 12 bases.

J is TRBJ2-1 and V is TRBV11-2; TRBD1 aligns across 8 bases. This clonotype originated in a man aged 18-30 years in good health. Some clones in this sample may be carry-over from other donors' samples. The sequencing sample was made of naive CD8+ T cells from PBMCs. DNA for the CDR3: TGTGCCAGCAGATCCACGACAGGGGCGTTTTTAGCGCAGTTCTTC. This gives the protein CASRSTTGAFLAQFF.